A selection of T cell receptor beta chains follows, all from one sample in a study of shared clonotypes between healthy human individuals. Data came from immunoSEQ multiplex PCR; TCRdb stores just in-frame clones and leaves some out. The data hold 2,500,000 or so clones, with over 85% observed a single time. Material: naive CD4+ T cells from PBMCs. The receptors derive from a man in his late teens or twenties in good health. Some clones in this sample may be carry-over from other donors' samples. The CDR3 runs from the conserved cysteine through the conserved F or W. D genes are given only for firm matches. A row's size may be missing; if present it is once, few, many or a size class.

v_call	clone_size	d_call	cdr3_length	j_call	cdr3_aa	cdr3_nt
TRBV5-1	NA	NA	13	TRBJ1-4	CASSLAPNEKLFF	TGCGCCAGCAGCTTAGCACCTAATGAAAAACTGTTTTTT
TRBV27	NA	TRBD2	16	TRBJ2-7	CASSLSAGLDPTEQYF	TGTGCCAGCAGTTTATCCGCCGGACTAGATCCTACCGAGCAGTACTTC
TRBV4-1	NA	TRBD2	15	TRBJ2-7	CASSQNSGTNYEQYF	TGCGCCAGCAGCCAAAATAGCGGGACTAACTACGAGCAGTACTTC
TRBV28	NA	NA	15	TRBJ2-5	CASRLSEGAWETQYF	TGTGCCAGCAGGTTGAGCGAGGGAGCATGGGAGACCCAGTACTTC
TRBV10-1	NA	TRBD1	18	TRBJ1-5	CASSAFTGGAGGRQPQHF	TGCGCCAGCAGTGCTTTCACAGGGGGCGCCGGTGGCCGTCAGCCCCAGCATTTT
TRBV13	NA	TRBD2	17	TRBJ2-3	CASSSLLAGGWTDTQYF	TGTGCCAGCAGCTCCCTACTAGCGGGAGGGTGGACAGATACGCAGTATTTT
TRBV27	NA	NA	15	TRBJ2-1	CASSFFPARDNEQFF	TGTGCCAGCAGTTTTTTCCCCGCGAGGGACAATGAGCAGTTCTTC
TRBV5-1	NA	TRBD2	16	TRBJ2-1	CASNSLPASGYNEQFF	TGCGCCAGCAACTCGCTGCCGGCTAGCGGGTACAATGAGCAGTTCTTC
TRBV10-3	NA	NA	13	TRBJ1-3	CALQEGSGNTIYF	TGTGCCCTCCAGGAGGGCTCTGGAAACACCATATATTTT
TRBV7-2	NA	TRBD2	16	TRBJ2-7	CASSIASGTYSYEQYF	TGTGCCAGCAGCATTGCTAGCGGTACCTACTCCTACGAGCAGTACTTC
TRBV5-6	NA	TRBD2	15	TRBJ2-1	CASSLSLAGYNEQFF	TGTGCCAGCAGCTTGTCCCTAGCGGGCTACAATGAGCAGTTCTTC
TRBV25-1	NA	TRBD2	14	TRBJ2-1	CASRASGRLNEQFF	TGTGCCAGCAGAGCTAGCGGGAGACTTAATGAGCAGTTCTTC
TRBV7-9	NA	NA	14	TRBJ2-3	CASSPAPRTDTQYF	TGTGCCAGCAGTCCGGCCCCTCGCACAGATACGCAGTATTTT
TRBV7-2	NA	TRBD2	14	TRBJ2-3	CASVNGRAVDTQYF	TGTGCCAGCGTTAACGGGAGGGCCGTAGATACGCAGTATTTT
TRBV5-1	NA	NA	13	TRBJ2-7	CASSPGRAYEQYF	TGCGCCAGCAGCCCTGGACGAGCCTACGAGCAGTACTTC
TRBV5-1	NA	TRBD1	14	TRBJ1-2	CASSLAGTGYGYTF	TGCGCCAGCAGCTTGGCAGGGACAGGCTATGGCTACACCTTC
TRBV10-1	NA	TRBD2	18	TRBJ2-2	CASSPMGKREGPTGELFF	TGCGCCAGCAGTCCCATGGGGAAGCGGGAGGGTCCGACCGGGGAGCTGTTTTTT
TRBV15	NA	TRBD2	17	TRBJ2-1	CATSRWPSIAGDNEQFF	TGTGCCACCAGCAGATGGCCGAGCATAGCGGGAGACAATGAGCAGTTCTTC
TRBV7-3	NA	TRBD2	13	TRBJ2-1	CASRTSGSNEQFF	TGTGCCAGCAGGACTAGCGGGAGCAATGAGCAGTTCTTC
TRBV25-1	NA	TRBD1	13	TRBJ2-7	CASTPTGLHEQYF	TGTGCCAGCACCCCGACAGGGCTCCACGAGCAGTACTTC
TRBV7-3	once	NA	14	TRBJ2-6	CASSSGVGANVLTF	TGTGCCAGCAGCTCCGGGGTAGGGGCCAACGTCCTGACTTTC
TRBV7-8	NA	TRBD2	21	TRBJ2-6	CASTQRLRRTSGFSGANVLTF	TGTGCCAGCACCCAGAGGTTGAGGAGGACTAGCGGTTTCTCTGGGGCCAACGTCCTGACTTTC
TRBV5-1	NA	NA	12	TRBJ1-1	CASSRLDTEAFF	TGCGCCAGCAGCCGCTTGGACACTGAAGCTTTCTTT
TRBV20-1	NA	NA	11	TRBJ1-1	CSARRGGEAFF	TGCAGTGCTAGGCGCGGGGGGGAAGCTTTCTTT
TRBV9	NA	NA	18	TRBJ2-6	CASSVALTGPSGANVLTF	TGTGCCAGCAGCGTAGCTCTTACAGGGCCCTCTGGGGCCAACGTCCTGACTTTC
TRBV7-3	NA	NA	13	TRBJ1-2	CASSQDVGDGYTF	TGTGCCAGCAGCCAGGACGTGGGCGATGGCTACACCTTC
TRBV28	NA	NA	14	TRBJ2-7	CASSRYRETYEQYF	TGTGCCAGCAGCCGATACAGGGAGACCTACGAGCAGTACTTC
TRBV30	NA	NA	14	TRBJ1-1	CAWVAGLLNTEAFF	TGTGCCTGGGTCGCGGGACTCTTGAACACTGAAGCTTTCTTT
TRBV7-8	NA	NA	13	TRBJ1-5	CASSLGGGQPQHF	TGTGCCAGCAGCTTAGGGGGTGGTCAGCCCCAGCATTTT
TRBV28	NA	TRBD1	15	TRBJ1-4	CASTSAGTGNEKLFF	TGTGCCAGCACATCCGCCGGGACAGGGAATGAAAAACTGTTTTTT
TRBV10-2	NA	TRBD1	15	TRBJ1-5	CASSELTGAVEPQHF	TGCGCCAGCAGTGAGTTAACAGGGGCCGTGGAGCCCCAGCATTTT
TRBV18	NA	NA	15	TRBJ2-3	CASSPVAVSTDTQYF	TGTGCCAGCTCACCAGTAGCGGTTAGCACAGATACGCAGTATTTT
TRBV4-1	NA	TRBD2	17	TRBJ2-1	CASSQDRSSGRANEQFF	TGCGCCAGCAGCCAAGACCGTTCTAGCGGGAGGGCCAATGAGCAGTTCTTC
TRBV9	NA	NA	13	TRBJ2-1	CASSARIGNEQFF	TGTGCCAGCAGCGCGAGAATCGGCAATGAGCAGTTCTTC
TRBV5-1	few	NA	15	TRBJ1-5	CASSLQGLGNQPQHF	TGCGCCAGCAGCTTGCAAGGGCTGGGCAATCAGCCCCAGCATTTT
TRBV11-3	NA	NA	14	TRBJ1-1	CASSRGGLNTEAFF	TGTGCCAGCAGCCGGGGGGGGTTGAACACTGAAGCTTTCTTT
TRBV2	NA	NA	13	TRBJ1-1	CASSDRVGTEAFF	TGTGCCAGCAGTGACAGGGTGGGAACTGAAGCTTTCTTT
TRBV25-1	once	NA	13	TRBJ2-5	CASSENPQETQYF	TGTGCCAGCAGTGAAAACCCTCAAGAGACCCAGTACTTC
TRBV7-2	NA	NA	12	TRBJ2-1	CASSLLRGEQFF	TGTGCCAGCAGCTTACTACGAGGCGAGCAGTTCTTC
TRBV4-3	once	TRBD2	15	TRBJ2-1	CASSQEGLGHNEQFF	TGCGCCAGCAGCCAAGAGGGACTAGGACACAATGAGCAGTTCTTC
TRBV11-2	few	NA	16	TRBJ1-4	CASSLDGASTNEKLFF	TGTGCCAGCAGCTTAGACGGGGCCTCGACTAATGAAAAACTGTTTTTT
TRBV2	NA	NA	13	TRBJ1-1	CASRGPWETEAFF	TGTGCCAGCAGGGGCCCCTGGGAGACTGAAGCTTTCTTT
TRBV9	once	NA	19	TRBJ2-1	CASSGRVGWQGRPYNEQFF	TGTGCCAGCAGCGGGAGGGTTGGGTGGCAGGGCAGACCCTACAATGAGCAGTTCTTC
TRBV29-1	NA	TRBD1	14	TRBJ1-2	CSVYRDREDYGYTF	TGCAGCGTGTACCGGGACAGAGAGGACTATGGCTACACCTTC
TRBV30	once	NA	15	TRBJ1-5	CAWSADRVSNQPQHF	TGTGCCTGGAGCGCCGACAGAGTGAGCAATCAGCCCCAGCATTTT
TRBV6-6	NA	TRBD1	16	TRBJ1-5	CASSLLPLDRVQPQHF	TGTGCCAGCAGCCTTCTGCCCTTGGACAGGGTTCAGCCCCAGCATTTT
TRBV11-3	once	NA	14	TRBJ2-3	CASSLDRVTDTQYF	TGTGCCAGCAGCTTAGATCGGGTCACAGATACGCAGTATTTT
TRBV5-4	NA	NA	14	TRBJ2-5	CASSLGVGKETQYF	TGTGCCAGCAGCTTGGGGGTGGGGAAAGAGACCCAGTACTTC
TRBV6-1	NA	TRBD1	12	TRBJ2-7	CASRDRAYEQYF	TGTGCCAGCAGAGACAGGGCCTACGAGCAGTACTTC
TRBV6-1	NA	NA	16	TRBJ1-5	CASSETSQGPGQPQHF	TGTGCCAGCAGTGAAACAAGCCAGGGGCCGGGGCAGCCCCAGCATTTT
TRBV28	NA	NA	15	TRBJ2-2	CASSSLPRRAGELFF	TGTGCCAGCAGCTCGCTCCCACGTCGTGCCGGGGAGCTGTTTTTT
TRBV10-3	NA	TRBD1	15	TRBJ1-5	CAISESGTGVQPQHF	TGTGCCATCAGTGAGTCTGGGACAGGGGTTCAGCCCCAGCATTTT
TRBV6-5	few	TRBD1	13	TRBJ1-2	CASSFGTGGDYTF	TGTGCCAGCAGTTTTGGGACAGGGGGCGATTACACCTTC